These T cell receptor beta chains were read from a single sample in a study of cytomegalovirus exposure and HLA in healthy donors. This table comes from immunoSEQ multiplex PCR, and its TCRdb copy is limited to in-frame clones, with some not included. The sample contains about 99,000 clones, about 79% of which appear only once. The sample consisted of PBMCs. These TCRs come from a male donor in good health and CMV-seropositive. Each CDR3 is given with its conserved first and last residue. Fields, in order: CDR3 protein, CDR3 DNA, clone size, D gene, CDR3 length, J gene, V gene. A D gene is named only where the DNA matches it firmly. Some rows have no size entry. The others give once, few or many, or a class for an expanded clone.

CASSPRQGPYEQYF TGTGCCAGCTCACCCCGACAGGGACCCTACGAGCAGTACTTC few TRBD1 14 TRBJ2-7 TRBV18
CAWHQGSGFTDTQYF TGTGCCTGGCATCAAGGGTCGGGGTTCACAGATACGCAGTATTTT NA NA 15 TRBJ2-3 TRBV30
CAMEGGGAYEQYF TGTGCCATGGAGGGCGGGGGGGCCTACGAGCAGTACTTC once TRBD2 13 TRBJ2-7 TRBV30
CASSQDNSGANYGYTF TGCGCCAGCAGCCAAGATAATTCCGGGGCTAACTATGGCTACACCTTC NA NA 16 TRBJ1-2 TRBV4-3
CASSQDGESSYNSPLHF TGTGCCAGCAGCCAAGACGGGGAAAGCTCCTATAATTCACCCCTCCACTTT NA NA 17 TRBJ1-6 TRBV4-2
CASSQEGSGIQETQYF TGCGCCAGCAGCCAAGAGGGTAGCGGCATCCAGGAGACCCAGTACTTC NA NA 16 TRBJ2-5 TRBV4-3
CASSPGQGGNQPQHF TGCGCCAGCAGCCCCGGACAGGGTGGCAATCAGCCCCAGCATTTT NA TRBD1 15 TRBJ1-5 TRBV5-1
CASSLVSEQYF TGTGCCAGCAGCTTGGTCTCCGAGCAGTACTTC few NA 11 TRBJ2-7 TRBV5-6
CASSYTGTLTDTQYF TGTGCCAGCAGTTACACGGGGACACTCACAGATACGCAGTATTTT NA NA 15 TRBJ2-3 TRBV6-6
CASSSGPRYNEQFF TGTGCCAGCAGCTCTGGGCCAAGATACAATGAGCAGTTCTTC once NA 14 TRBJ2-1 TRBV7-2
CASSQDLAVPIYEQYF TGCGCCAGCAGCCAAGATCTTGCGGTCCCAATATACGAGCAGTACTTC NA NA 16 TRBJ2-7 TRBV4-1
CATGTVNSNQPQHF TGTGCCACCGGGACAGTAAATAGCAATCAGCCCCAGCATTTT NA TRBD1 14 TRBJ1-5 TRBV15
CASSPPSRAANEQFF TGTGCCAGCTCACCACCGTCCAGGGCAGCAAATGAGCAGTTCTTC NA NA 15 TRBJ2-1 TRBV18
CASSLGGQTNNEQFF TGTGCCAGCAGCTTGGGTGGACAGACTAACAATGAGCAGTTCTTC NA NA 15 TRBJ2-1 TRBV5-4
CASSLNFGTSYEQYF TGTGCCAGCAGCTTGAATTTTGGGACTAGCTACGAGCAGTACTTC NA TRBD2 15 TRBJ2-7 TRBV5-4
CASSPGTGGYDEQYF TGTGCCAGCAGTCCCGGGACAGGGGGCTACGACGAGCAGTACTTC NA TRBD1 15 TRBJ2-7 TRBV6-6
CASSFWDRPAYGYTF TGTGCCAGCAGCTTTTGGGACAGGCCCGCTTATGGCTACACCTTC once TRBD1 15 TRBJ1-2 TRBV5-4
CASSLATPYEQYF TGTGCCAGCAGCTTAGCTACACCCTACGAGCAGTACTTC NA NA 13 TRBJ2-7 TRBV7-2
CASSLTAGNTIYF TGTGCCAGCAGTCTGACAGCTGGAAACACCATATATTTT NA NA 13 TRBJ1-3 TRBV27
CASSPRTGGTSRYGYTF TGTGCCAGCAGCCCGAGGACAGGGGGAACCTCTAGATATGGCTACACCTTC NA TRBD1 17 TRBJ1-2 TRBV14
CASSQAETGGSYNEQFF TGCGCCAGCAGCCAAGCTGAGACAGGGGGGTCCTACAATGAGCAGTTCTTC NA TRBD1 17 TRBJ2-1 TRBV4-1
CASRPGQPMNTEAFF TGCGCCAGCAGACCGGGACAGCCCATGAACACTGAAGCTTTCTTT NA TRBD1 15 TRBJ1-1 TRBV5-1
CASSLQGVVNQPQHF TGTGCCAGCAGTTTACAGGGGGTAGTAAATCAGCCCCAGCATTTT NA TRBD1 15 TRBJ1-5 TRBV2
CASSPIAGGGNTEAFF TGTGCCAGCAGCCCCATAGCGGGGGGAGGAAACACTGAAGCTTTCTTT NA NA 16 TRBJ1-1 TRBV5-4
CASSLEQGVSPLHF TGTGCCAGCAGCTTAGAACAGGGGGTCTCACCCCTCCACTTT once TRBD1 14 TRBJ1-6 TRBV7-2
CASSQSKGQDPIGPTDTQYF TGCGCCAGCAGTCAATCGAAGGGACAGGATCCCATTGGCCCAACAGATACGCAGTATTTT NA TRBD1 20 TRBJ2-3 TRBV23-1
CASSEAGVTYEQYF TGTGCCAGCAGCGAAGCGGGAGTGACCTACGAGCAGTACTTC few TRBD2 14 TRBJ2-7 TRBV7-9
CAWSLGWNYEQYF TGTGCCTGGAGTCTAGGTTGGAACTACGAGCAGTACTTC NA NA 13 TRBJ2-7 TRBV30
CASSGTGVPGELFF TGTGCCAGCTCCGGGACAGGGGTTCCCGGGGAGCTGTTTTTT few TRBD1 14 TRBJ2-2 TRBV5-8
CASRTRDGEKLFF TGTGCCAGCAGAACCCGCGATGGTGAAAAACTGTTTTTT NA NA 13 TRBJ1-4 TRBV6-5
CASSSRVKGNQPQHF TGTGCCAGCAGTTCCAGGGTGAAGGGCAATCAGCCCCAGCATTTT NA NA 15 TRBJ1-5 TRBV27
CTSSGSGSFLF TGCACCAGCAGCGGCTCAGGAAGTTTTTTATTC NA NA 11 TRBJ1-2 TRBV1
CASSPEGFSTYEQYF TGTGCCAGCAGCCCGGAGGGATTTTCAACCTACGAGCAGTACTTC NA NA 15 TRBJ2-7 TRBV9
CASDNLANYGYTF TGTGCCTCGGACAATTTAGCTAACTATGGCTACACCTTC NA NA 13 TRBJ1-2 TRBV30
CASSLYRSGPSYEQYF TGTGCCAGCAGCCTATATCGGTCAGGTCCCTCCTACGAGCAGTACTTC NA NA 16 TRBJ2-7 TRBV11-3
CASSERDGGATYEQYF TGTGCCAGCAGTGAACGGGACGGGGGGGCTACCTACGAGCAGTACTTC few TRBD2 16 TRBJ2-7 TRBV6-1
CASSLRGGYGYTF TGTGCCAGCAGTTTAAGGGGCGGCTATGGCTACACCTTC NA NA 13 TRBJ1-2 TRBV27
CASSSGLAGGGSYNEQFF TGTGCCAGCAGCTCGGGACTAGCGGGGGGTGGCTCCTACAATGAGCAGTTCTTC NA TRBD2 18 TRBJ2-1 TRBV13
CASSLRTSGNEQFF TGTGCCAGCAGCTTGAGGACTAGCGGGAATGAGCAGTTCTTC NA TRBD2 14 TRBJ2-1 TRBV5-4
CASSQGDMGFYEQYF TGCGCCAGCAGCCAAGGGGACATGGGGTTCTACGAGCAGTACTTC NA NA 15 TRBJ2-7 TRBV4-1
CASSEASGLRGKGYGYTF TGTGCCAGCAGTGAAGCATCGGGGTTGAGGGGGAAGGGCTATGGCTACACCTTC NA NA 18 TRBJ1-2 TRBV2
CASSQGPNQFF TGTGCCAGTTCCCAGGGCCCCAATCAGTTCTTC NA NA 11 TRBJ2-1 TRBV19
CASSRRGGQTQYF TGTGCCAGCAGTCGTCGGGGGGGGCAGACCCAGTACTTC NA TRBD2 13 TRBJ2-5 TRBV6-1
CASSLTGLASEQFF TGTGCCAGCAGCTTGACAGGACTAGCGTCGGAGCAGTTCTTC NA TRBD2 14 TRBJ2-1 TRBV5-6
CASSPSVNTEAFF TGTGCCAGCTCACCATCCGTGAACACTGAAGCTTTCTTT NA NA 13 TRBJ1-1 TRBV18
CASRTETYEQYF TGCGCCAGCAGGACAGAGACCTACGAGCAGTACTTC few NA 12 TRBJ2-7 TRBV5-1